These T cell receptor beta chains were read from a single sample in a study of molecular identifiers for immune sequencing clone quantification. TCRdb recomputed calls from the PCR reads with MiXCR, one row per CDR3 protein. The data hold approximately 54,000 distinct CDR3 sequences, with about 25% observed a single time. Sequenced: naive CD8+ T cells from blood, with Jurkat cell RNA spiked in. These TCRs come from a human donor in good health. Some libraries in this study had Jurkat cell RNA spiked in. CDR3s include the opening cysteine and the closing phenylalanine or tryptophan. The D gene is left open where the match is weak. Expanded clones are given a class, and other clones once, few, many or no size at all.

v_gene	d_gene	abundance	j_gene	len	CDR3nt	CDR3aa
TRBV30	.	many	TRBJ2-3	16	TGTGCCTGGAGTTCCCTTGACCCGAGACCCCCCGATACGCAGTATTTT	CAWSSLDPRPPDTQYF
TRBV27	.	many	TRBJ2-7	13	TGTGCCAGCAGTTTTGGGGCGTCCTACGAGCAGTACTTC	CASSFGASYEQYF
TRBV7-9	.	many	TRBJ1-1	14	TGTGCCAGCAGTTTAACCAGGGAGGGCACTGAAGCTTTCTTT	CASSLTREGTEAFF
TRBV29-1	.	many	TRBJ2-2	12	TGCAGCGTTTGGACGGCGGTCGGGGAGCTGTTTTTT	CSVWTAVGELFF
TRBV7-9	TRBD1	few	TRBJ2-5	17	TGTGCCAGCAGCAGCGCTTCCGGGACAGAGTTCCAAGAGACCCAGTACTTC	CASSSASGTEFQETQYF
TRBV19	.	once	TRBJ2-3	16	TGTGCCAGTAGTACCAGCCTCGCGGGCCTCACAGCTACGCAGTATTTT	CASSTSLAGLTATQYF
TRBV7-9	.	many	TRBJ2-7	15	TGTGCCAGCAGCAACCGGGACCGGAGCACCTACGAGCAGTACTTC	CASSNRDRSTYEQYF
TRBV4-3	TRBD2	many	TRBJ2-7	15	TGCGCCAGCAGTCCCGGGACTAGCGGTACCTACGAGCAGTACTTC	CASSPGTSGTYEQYF
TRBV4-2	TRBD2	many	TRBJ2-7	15	TGTGCCAGCAGCCAAGCCCCGGGACTAGCTTACGAGCAGTACTTC	CASSQAPGLAYEQYF
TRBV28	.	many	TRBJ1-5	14	TGTGCCAGCAGTTTGAGGATGGGGTTACAGCCCCAGCATTTT	CASSLRMGLQPQHF
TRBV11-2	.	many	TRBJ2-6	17	TGTGCCAGCAGCTCCAGTAACAGGGTGGCCGGGGCCAACGTCCTGACTTTC	CASSSSNRVAGANVLTF
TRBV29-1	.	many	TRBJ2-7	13	TGCAGCGTTGTAGGGGCCAACTCCTACGAGCAGTACTTC	CSVVGANSYEQYF
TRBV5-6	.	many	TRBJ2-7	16	TGTGCCAGCAGCTTCCCGCCAATGGGGTCCAACTACGAGCAGTACTTC	CASSFPPMGSNYEQYF
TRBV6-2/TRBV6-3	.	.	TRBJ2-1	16	TGTGCCAGCAGTTACTCAGCTTCAGGGCCCGACAATGAGCAGTTCTTC	CASSYSASGPDNEQFF
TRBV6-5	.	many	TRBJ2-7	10	TGTGCCAGCAGTTACCCGGAGCAGTACTTC	CASSYPEQYF
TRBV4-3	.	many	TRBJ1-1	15	TGCGCCAGCAGCCAAGATCTGGGGACTTCCCATGAAGCTTTCTTT	CASSQDLGTSHEAFF
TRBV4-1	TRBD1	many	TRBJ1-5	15	TGCGCCAGCAGCCAAGTAGGGACAGGCCTTCAGCCCCAGCATTTT	CASSQVGTGLQPQHF
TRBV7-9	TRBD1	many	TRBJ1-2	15	TGTGCCAGCAGCTACGGACAGGGGGCGGAATATGGCTACACCTTC	CASSYGQGAEYGYTF
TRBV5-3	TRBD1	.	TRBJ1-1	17	TGTGCCAGCAGCTTGTGGGGTTTCGGACAGGGGGGCACTGAAGCTTCCTTT	CASSLWGFGQGGTEASF
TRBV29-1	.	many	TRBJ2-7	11	TGCAGCGTTATCGGGGGAGGCGAGCAGTACTTC	CSVIGGGEQYF
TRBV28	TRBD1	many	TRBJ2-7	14	TGTGCCAGCAGCATTGGGACAGCCTCCTACGAGCAGTACTTC	CASSIGTASYEQYF
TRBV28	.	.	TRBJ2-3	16	TGTGCCAGCAGTCCCCCGAAAGGCAGAGCCACAGATACGCAGTATTTT	CASSPPKGRATDTQYF
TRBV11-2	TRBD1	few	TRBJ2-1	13	TGTGCCAGCAGCTTGGGACAGACCAATGAGCAGTTCTTC	CASSLGQTNEQFF
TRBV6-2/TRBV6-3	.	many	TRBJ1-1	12	TGTGCCAGCAGTACCTGGGACACTGAAGCTTTCTTT	CASSTWDTEAFF
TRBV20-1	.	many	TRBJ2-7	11	TGCAGTGGGGGGACCTCCTACGAGCAGTACTTC	CSGGTSYEQYF
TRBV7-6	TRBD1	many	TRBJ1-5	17	TGTGCCAGCAGCTTACAGGGGGGTGATTATAGCAATCAGCCCCAGCATTTT	CASSLQGGDYSNQPQHF
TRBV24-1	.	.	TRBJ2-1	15	TGTGCCACCAGTGATTGGACCCAGCCCTACAATGAGCAGTTCTTC	CATSDWTQPYNEQFF
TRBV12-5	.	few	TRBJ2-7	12	TGTGCTAGTGGTTTGACAGGGTGGGAGCAGTACTTC	CASGLTGWEQYF
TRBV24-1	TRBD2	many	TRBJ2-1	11	TGTGCCAGCAACTTCGGACTAGATTGGTTCTTC	CASNFGLDWFF
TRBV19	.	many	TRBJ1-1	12	TGTGCCAGTAATATAGGACAAACTGAAGCTTTCTTT	CASNIGQTEAFF
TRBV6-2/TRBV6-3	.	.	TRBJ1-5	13	TGTGCCAGCAGTTACTGGGGGAATCAGCCCCAGCATTTT	CASSYWGNQPQHF
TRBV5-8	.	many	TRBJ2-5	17	TGTGCCAGCAGCTTGGCCCCAGGGATACCTACCCAAGAGACCCAGTACTTC	CASSLAPGIPTQETQYF
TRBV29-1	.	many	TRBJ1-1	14	TGCAGCGTCGCAGGCACCCGGCAGAACACTGAAGCTTTCTTT	CSVAGTRQNTEAFF
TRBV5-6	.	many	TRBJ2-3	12	TGTGCCAGCAGCTTCTCTTCAGATACGCAGTATTTT	CASSFSSDTQYF
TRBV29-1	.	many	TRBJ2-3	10	TGCAGCATCACCACAGATACGCAGTATTTT	CSITTDTQYF
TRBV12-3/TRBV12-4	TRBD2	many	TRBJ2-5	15	TGTGCCAGCAGTCCCGTAGCGGGGAGGAAAGAGACCCAGTACTTC	CASSPVAGRKETQYF
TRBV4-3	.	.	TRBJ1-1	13	TGCGCCGGCAGCCCTCCCGGTTCCACTGAAGCTTTCTTT	CAGSPPGSTEAFF
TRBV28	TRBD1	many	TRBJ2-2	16	TGTGCCAGCAAGTCAAGACAGGGGGCGGGCACCGGGGAGCTGTTTTTT	CASKSRQGAGTGELFF
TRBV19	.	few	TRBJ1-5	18	TGTGCCAGTAGTATAGATAAAAAAACACCTCTCTGGGGCCAGCCCCAGCATTTT	CASSIDKKTPLWGQPQHF
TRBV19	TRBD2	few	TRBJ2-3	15	TGTGCCAGTAAGGCGGGCGGGAGTAGCACAGATACGCAGTATTTT	CASKAGGSSTDTQYF
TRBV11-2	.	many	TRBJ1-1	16	TGTGCCAGCAGCTTAGCAGTCGGGGGTACCGACACTGAAGCTTTCTTT	CASSLAVGGTDTEAFF
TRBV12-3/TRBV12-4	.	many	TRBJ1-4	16	TGTGCCAGCAGTCCGCTCGACGATACAACTAATGAAAAACTGTTTTTT	CASSPLDDTTNEKLFF
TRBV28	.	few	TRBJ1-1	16	TGTGCCAGCAGTTTAGGGGCAGGGACGACGATGACTGAAGCTTTCTTT	CASSLGAGTTMTEAFF
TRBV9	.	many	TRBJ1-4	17	TGTGCCAGCAGCGGACCCCAAGGAGATGAAATCAATGAAAAACTGTTTTTT	CASSGPQGDEINEKLFF
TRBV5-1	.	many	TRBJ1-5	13	TGCGCCAGCAGCCCGTGGACAGATCAGCCCCAGCATTTT	CASSPWTDQPQHF
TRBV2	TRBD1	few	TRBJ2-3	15	TGTGCCTGGGGAACGGACAGGGGAGTAACAGATACGCAGTATTTT	CAWGTDRGVTDTQYF
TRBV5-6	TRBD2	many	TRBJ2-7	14	TGTGCCAGCAGCACAGCGGGAGGGCCTAGCGAGCAGTACTTC	CASSTAGGPSEQYF
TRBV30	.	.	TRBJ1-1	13	TGTGCCTGGAGTTGGGGTTTGGACACTGAAGCTTTCTTT	CAWSWGLDTEAFF
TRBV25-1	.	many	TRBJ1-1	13	TGTGCCAGCAGTGATGGGCTCCCCGAGCACGCTTTCTTT	CASSDGLPEHAFF
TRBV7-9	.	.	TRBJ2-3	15	TGTACCAGCAGCTTATTCGGCTCGTCCACAGATACGCCGTATTTT	CTSSLFGSSTDTPYF
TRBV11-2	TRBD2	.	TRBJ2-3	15	TGTGCCAGCAGTTGGCGGGGGGCCGGCACAGATACGCGGTATTTT	CASSWRGAGTDTRYF
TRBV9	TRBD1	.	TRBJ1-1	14	TGTGCCAGCAGCCCGACAGGGAGAAACACTGAAGCTTTCTTT	CASSPTGRNTEAFF
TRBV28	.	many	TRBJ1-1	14	TGTGCCAGCAGTTTTCGACTGACAACAACTGAAGCTTTCTTT	CASSFRLTTTEAFF
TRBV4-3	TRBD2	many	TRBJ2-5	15	TGCGCCAGCAGCCCCGGGCTAGCGGGGGGCTCCGCCCAGTACTTC	CASSPGLAGGSAQYF